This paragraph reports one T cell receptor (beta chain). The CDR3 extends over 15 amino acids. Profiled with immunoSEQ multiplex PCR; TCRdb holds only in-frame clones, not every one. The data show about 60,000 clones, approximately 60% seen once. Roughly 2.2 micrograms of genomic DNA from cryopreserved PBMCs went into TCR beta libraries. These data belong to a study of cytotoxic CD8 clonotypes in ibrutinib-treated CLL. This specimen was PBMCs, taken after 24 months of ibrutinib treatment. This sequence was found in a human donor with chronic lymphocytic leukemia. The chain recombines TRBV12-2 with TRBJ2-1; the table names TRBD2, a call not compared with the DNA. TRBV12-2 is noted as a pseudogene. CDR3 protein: CASADSLAAHNEQFF. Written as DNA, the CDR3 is TGTGCCAGCGCTGACTCACTAGCGGCCCACAATGAGCAGTTCTTC.